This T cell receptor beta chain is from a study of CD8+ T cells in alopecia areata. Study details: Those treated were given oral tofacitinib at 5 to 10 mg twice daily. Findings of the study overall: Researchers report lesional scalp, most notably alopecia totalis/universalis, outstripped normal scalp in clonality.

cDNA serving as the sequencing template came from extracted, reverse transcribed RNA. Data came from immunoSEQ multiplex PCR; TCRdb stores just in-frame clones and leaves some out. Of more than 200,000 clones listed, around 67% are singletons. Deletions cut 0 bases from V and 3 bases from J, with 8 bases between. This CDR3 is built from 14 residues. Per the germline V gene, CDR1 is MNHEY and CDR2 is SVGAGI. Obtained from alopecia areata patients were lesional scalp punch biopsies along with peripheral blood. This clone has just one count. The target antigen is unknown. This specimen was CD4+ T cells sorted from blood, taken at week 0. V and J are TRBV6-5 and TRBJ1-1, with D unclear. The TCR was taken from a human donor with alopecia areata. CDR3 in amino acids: CASSYSGGYTEAFF. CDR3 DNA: TGTGCCAGCAGTTACTCGGGTGGGTACACTGAAGCTTTCTTT.